This T cell receptor (beta chain) was sequenced for a study of OX40 agonist ivuxolimab in advanced cancers. The overall study: Past anti-PD-1, anti-PD-L1 or anti-CTLA-4 therapy was accepted, and 30% to 50% had received some. Partial responses occurred in three patients (one hepatocellular carcinoma, two cutaneous melanoma).

The repertoire was sequenced with immunoSEQ multiplex PCR; TCRdb's copy has only in-frame clones and lacks some. The data hold tens of thousands of clones, with over 75% observed a single time. The CDR3 runs 16 residues. V shed 3 bases, J shed 8 bases, and the junction held 6 bases outside the gene matches. Germline lookup yields CDR1 SGHAT and CDR2 FQNNGV. Sequencing was performed on CD4+ or CD8+ T cells sorted from blood, taken in a trial of the OX40 agonist ivuxolimab. The chain links TRBV11-2 to TRBJ2-1; 14 bases align to TRBD2. The sequence came from an adult with an advanced solid tumor such as melanoma, head and neck, liver or kidney cancer. DNA of the CDR3: TGTGCCAGCAGCTTGGGTGCGGGACTAGCGGGGGATGAGCAGTTCTTC. Residues: CASSLGAGLAGDEQFF. Full variable domain (missing parts from reference TRBV11-2 and TRBJ2-1): EAGVAQSPRYKIIEKRQSVAFWCNPISGHATLYWYQQILGQGPKLLIQFQNNGVVDDSQLPKDRFSAERLKGVDSTLKIQPAKLEDSAVYLCASSLGAGLAGDEQFFGPGTRLTVL.